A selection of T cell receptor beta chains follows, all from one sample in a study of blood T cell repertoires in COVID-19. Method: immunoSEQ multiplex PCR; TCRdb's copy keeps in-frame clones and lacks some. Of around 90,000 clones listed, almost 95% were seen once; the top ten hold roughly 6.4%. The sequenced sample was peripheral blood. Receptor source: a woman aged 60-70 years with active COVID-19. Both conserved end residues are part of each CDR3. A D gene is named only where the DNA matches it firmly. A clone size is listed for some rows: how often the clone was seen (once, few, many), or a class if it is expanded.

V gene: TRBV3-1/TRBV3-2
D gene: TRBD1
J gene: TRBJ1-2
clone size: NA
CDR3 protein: CASSQFRTGVRYGYTF
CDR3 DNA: TGTGCCAGCAGCCAATTTCGTACAGGGGTGAGGTATGGCTACACCTTC

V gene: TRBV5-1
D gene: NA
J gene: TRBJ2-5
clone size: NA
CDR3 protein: CASSPVPGQETQYF
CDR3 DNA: TGCGCCAGCAGCCCAGTACCGGGCCAAGAGACCCAGTACTTC

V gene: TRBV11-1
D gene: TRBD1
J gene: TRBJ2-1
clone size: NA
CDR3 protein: CAIRPLGQGRHEQFF
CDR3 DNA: TGTGCCATCCGGCCATTGGGACAGGGTCGTCATGAGCAGTTCTTC

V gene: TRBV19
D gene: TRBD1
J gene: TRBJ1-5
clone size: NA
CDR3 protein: CASSPLDRGAQPQHF
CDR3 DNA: TGTGCCAGTAGCCCACTCGACAGGGGTGCTCAGCCCCAGCATTTT

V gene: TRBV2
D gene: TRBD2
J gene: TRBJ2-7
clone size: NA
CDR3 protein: CATTSGVVSYEQYF
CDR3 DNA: TGTGCCACCACTAGCGGGGTCGTCTCCTACGAGCAGTACTTC

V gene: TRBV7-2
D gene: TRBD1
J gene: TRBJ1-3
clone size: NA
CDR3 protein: CASSLEQGAYGNTIYF
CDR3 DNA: TGTGCCAGCAGCTTAGAACAGGGGGCGTACGGAAACACCATATATTTT

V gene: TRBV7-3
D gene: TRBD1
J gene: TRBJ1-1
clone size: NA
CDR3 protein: CASSLGGQGEYEAFF
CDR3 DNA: TGTGCCAGCAGCTTAGGGGGACAGGGGGAATATGAAGCTTTCTTT

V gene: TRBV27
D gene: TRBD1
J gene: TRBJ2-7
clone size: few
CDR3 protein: CASSLSISAGGEQYF
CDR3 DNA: TGTGCCAGCAGTTTATCGATATCGGCAGGGGGCGAGCAGTACTTC

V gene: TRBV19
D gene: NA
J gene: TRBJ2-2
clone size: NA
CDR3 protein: CASTARSGELFF
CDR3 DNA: TGTGCCAGTACTGCTAGGTCCGGGGAGCTGTTTTTT

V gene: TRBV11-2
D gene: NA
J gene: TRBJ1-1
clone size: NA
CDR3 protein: CASSPPAFF
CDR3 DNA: TGTGCCAGCAGCCCTCCCGCTTTCTTT

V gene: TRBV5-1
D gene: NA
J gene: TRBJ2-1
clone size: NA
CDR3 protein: CASSPGGGGYEQFF
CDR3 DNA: TGCGCCAGCAGCCCGGGCGGTGGCGGGTATGAGCAGTTCTTC

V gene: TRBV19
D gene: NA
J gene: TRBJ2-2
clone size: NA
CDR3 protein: CASSPPGRVGAGELFF
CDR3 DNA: TGTGCCAGTAGTCCCCCGGGCAGGGTTGGAGCCGGGGAGCTGTTTTTT

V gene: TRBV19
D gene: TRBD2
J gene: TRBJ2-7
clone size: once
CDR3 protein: CASRPSGSLAFEQYF
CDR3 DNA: TGTGCCAGTAGACCTAGCGGGAGTTTGGCCTTCGAGCAGTACTTC

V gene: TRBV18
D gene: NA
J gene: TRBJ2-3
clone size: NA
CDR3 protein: CASSPDERTQYF
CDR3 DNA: TGTGCCAGCTCACCTGATGAGCGTACGCAGTATTTT

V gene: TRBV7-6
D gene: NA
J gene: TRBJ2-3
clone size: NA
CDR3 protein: CASSIRPGQVRDTQYF
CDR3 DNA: TGTGCCAGCAGCATTAGACCAGGGCAGGTGAGAGATACGCAGTATTTT

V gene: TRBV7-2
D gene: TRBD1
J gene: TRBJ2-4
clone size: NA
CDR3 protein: CASSLTRDRGAKNIQYF
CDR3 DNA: TGTGCCAGCAGCTTAACCCGGGACAGGGGTGCCAAAAACATTCAGTACTTC